The clone carrying this TCR beta chain was counted a few times. Its target is not known. PCR used 60 Vbeta primers and 13 Jbeta primers. The data were produced by immunoSEQ multiplex PCR, yet TCRdb's version contains in-frame clones alone and is incomplete. This sample has 150,000 to 200,000 clones, with about four fifths found just once. The CDR3 is made up of 15 amino acids. CDR1 is MDHEN and CDR2 is SYDVKM in the germline V gene. Trimming removed 4 bases at V and 7 bases at J, with 14 bases between. This sample stems from a study of cytomegalovirus exposure and HLA in healthy donors. Study-wide findings and caveats: Sequences of the TCR beta chain were said to predict the HLA-A and HLA-B alleles of most subjects accurately. Segments of the TCR beta V type were, in most cases, productive about 87% or about 30% of the time in an earlier analysis. Some V segments could not be told apart, so they were left out, TRBV6-2 and TRBV6-3 among them. The authors later linked a missense DCLRE1C variant to TCR beta V- and J-gene trimming.

V and J are TRBV28 and TRBJ1-6; a possible D gene is TRBD1 (5 bases). The receptor was isolated from a man in his forties or fifties in good health and CMV-seropositive. The sample taken for sequencing was PBMCs. This CDR3 is CASSWGGRRNSPLHF. CDR3 coding DNA: TGTGCCAGCAGTTGGGGGGGAAGACGGAATTCACCCCTCCACTTT.